This TCR beta chain was recorded in a study of blood T cell repertoires in COVID-19. Overall study context: Acute and convalescent COVID-19 samples came from the United States, Italy and Spain.

Clones were read by immunoSEQ multiplex PCR, and TCRdb kept only the in-frame ones, dropping some. The sample records around 280,000 clones, around nine tenths being singletons. The sequence was collected from a woman between 40 and 50 years old who had recovered from COVID-19. Sequenced material: PBMCs or T cells enriched from blood (not recorded which).

As DNA, the CDR3 is TGTGCCAGCAGCTCCATCGGGGTGTCTGGGGCCAACGTCCTGACTTTC. Residues: CASSSIGVSGANVLTF. The genes are TRBV7-3 and TRBJ2-6, with D possibly matching TRBD2 (5 bases). Germline V gene sequence: CDR1 SGHTA, CDR2 FQGTGA. The CDR3 covers 16 residues. V lost 4 bases and J 1 base, leaving 11 bases between the germline ends.